Below, 8 T cell receptor beta chains from the same sample are listed, as sequenced in a study of cytotoxic CD8 clonotypes in ibrutinib-treated CLL. Assay used: immunoSEQ multiplex PCR; TCRdb lists only in-frame clones, some missing. The sample holds about 300,000 clones; 67% are singletons and the top ten take around 6.5%. The material was PBMCs, obtained after 36 months of ibrutinib treatment. The source is a human donor with chronic lymphocytic leukemia.

The rearrangement joins TRBV6-5 to TRBJ2-5; 7 bases agree with TRBD2. The CDR3 totals 13 residues. V dropped 2 bases and J dropped 5; count of bases not matched to a gene: 2. Germline loops: CDR1 MNHEY, CDR2 SVGAGI. The CDR3 nucleotides read TGTGCCAGCAGTTACAGGGAGGGGGAGACCCAGTACTTC. Its protein is CASSYREGETQYF.

The chain recombines TRBV14 with TRBJ2-1; D tentatively reads TRBD1 or TRBD2 (5 bases each). Trimming stripped 4 bases from V and 9 bases from J, with 22 bases between. Germline V CDR1 and CDR2: SGHDN, FVKESK. The CDR3 has 16 residues. This chain's CDR3 is CASSPLRGSTLGEQFF. In DNA form, the CDR3 reads TGTGCCAGCAGCCCCCTCCGGGGCAGTACGTTGGGTGAGCAGTTCTTC. The full variable domain, with the rest looked up from reference TRBV14 and TRBJ2-1, is EAGVTQFPSHSVIEKGQTVTLRCDPISGHDNLYWYRRVMGKEIKFLLHFVKESKQDESGMPNNRFLAERTGGTYSTLKVQPAELEDSGVYFCASSPLRGSTLGEQFFGPGTRLTVL.

This sequence joins TRBV19 and TRBJ1-5; unclear D gene. Trimming shortened V by 1 base and J by 2 bases, and 6 bases separated the two germline ends. CDR1 and CDR2 from the germline V gene are LNHDA and SQIVND (reference sequence). The CDR3 is 14 amino acids. The CDR3 DNA reads as TGTGCCAGTAGTATAGTGGCGGGCAATCAGCCCCAGCATTTT. It encodes CASSIVAGNQPQHF.

The rearrangement joins TRBV5-1 to TRBJ1-6; 8 bases align to TRBD1. V trimming: 4 bases; J trimming: 7 bases; junction bases outside the gene matches: 7. This CDR3 is built from 15 residues. Germline CDR1 reads SGHRS; CDR2 reads YFSETQ. The CDR3 loop reads CASSVTGGRNSPLHF. CDR3 sequence (DNA): TGCGCCAGCAGCGTAACAGGGGGGCGGAATTCACCCCTCCACTTT.

This clone was detected only a few times. The chain combines TRBV9 with TRBJ1-2; D not resolved. Germline V lookup: CDR1 SGDLS, CDR2 YYNGEE. V shed 0 bases and J shed 1 base, with 10 bases lying between them. There are 15 residues in the CDR3. The CDR3 bases are TGTGCCAGCAGCGTAGCCGGTAACCATAACTATGGCTACACCTTC. As protein: CASSVAGNHNYGYTF. The variable domain in full, with the rest retrieved from reference TRBV9 and TRBJ1-2, is DSGVTQTPKHLITATGQRVTLRCSPRSGDLSVYWYQQSLDQGLQFLIQYYNGEERAKGNILERFSAQQFPDLHSELNLSSLELGDSALYFCASSVAGNHNYGYTFGSGTRLTVV.

This sequence joins TRBV7-8 and TRBJ2-1; TRBD1 matches at 7 bases. The germline V gene has CDR1 SGHVS and CDR2 FQNEAQ. This CDR3 spans 14 amino acids. With V trimmed by 5 bases and J by 6 bases, 7 bases remained unmatched. DNA of the CDR3: TGTGCCAGCAGCCAAGACCGGGACAGCAATGAGCAGTTCTTC. Protein product: CASSQDRDSNEQFF.

The chain uses TRBV4-1 and TRBJ1-3; possibly TRBD1 for D (5 bases). Germline CDR1 is MGHRA and CDR2 is YSYEKL. V was shortened by 7 bases and J by 0 bases, with 19 bases between the two germline ends. CDR3 length equals 17 residues. CDR3 region: CASKDLAGVRSGNTIYF. CDR3 bases: TGCGCCAGCAAGGACCTAGCGGGGGTTCGCTCTGGAAACACCATATATTTT.

The gene calls are TRBV4-1 and TRBJ1-2; possibly TRBD1 for D (6 bases). Germline assignment: CDR1 MGHRA and CDR2 YSYEKL. CDR3 length equals 15 residues. V lost 6 bases and J 8 bases, leaving 22 bases between the germline ends. CDR3 nucleotides: TGCGCCAGCAGTACTATCTTTGGCCAGGGGACGGGCTACACCTTC. Its protein product is CASSTIFGQGTGYTF.